What follows is one T cell receptor (beta chain) and its context. The antigen remains unidentified. The data are from a study of cytomegalovirus exposure and HLA in healthy donors. General study findings and limits: Cytomegalovirus-associated TCR beta chains were listed, numbering over 150. 87-base-pair reads could not separate some V segments, including TRBV6-2 and TRBV6-3. Most TCR sequences showed up rarely, but some public TCRs showed up in many donors.

This PCR relied on a set of 60 Vbeta primers and 13 Jbeta primers. The protocol was immunoSEQ multiplex PCR, while the TCRdb copy is restricted to in-frame clones and leaves out a portion. The data contain more than 50,000 clones, about 76% of them seen just once; the ten biggest clones take up approximately 2.3%. This CDR3 has 15 amino acids. Germline loops: CDR1 SGHRS, CDR2 YFSETQ. V gave up 4 bases and J gave up 4 bases; unmatched junction bases: 8. This chain connects TRBV5-1 to TRBJ1-1; TRBD1 aligns across 9 bases. The receptor's source is a female donor in good health and CMV-seronegative. The specimen sequenced was PBMCs. The chain's CDR3 is CASSPQTGGSTEAFF. CDR3 coding DNA: TGCGCCAGCAGCCCCCAGACAGGGGGGTCCACTGAAGCTTTCTTT. Variable domain in full (rest from reference TRBV5-1 and TRBJ1-1): KAGVTQTPRYLIKTRGQQVTLSCSPISGHRSVSWYQQTPGQGLQFLFEYFSETQRNKGNFPGRFSGRQFSNSRSEMNVSTLELGDSALYLCASSPQTGGSTEAFFGQGTRLTVV.